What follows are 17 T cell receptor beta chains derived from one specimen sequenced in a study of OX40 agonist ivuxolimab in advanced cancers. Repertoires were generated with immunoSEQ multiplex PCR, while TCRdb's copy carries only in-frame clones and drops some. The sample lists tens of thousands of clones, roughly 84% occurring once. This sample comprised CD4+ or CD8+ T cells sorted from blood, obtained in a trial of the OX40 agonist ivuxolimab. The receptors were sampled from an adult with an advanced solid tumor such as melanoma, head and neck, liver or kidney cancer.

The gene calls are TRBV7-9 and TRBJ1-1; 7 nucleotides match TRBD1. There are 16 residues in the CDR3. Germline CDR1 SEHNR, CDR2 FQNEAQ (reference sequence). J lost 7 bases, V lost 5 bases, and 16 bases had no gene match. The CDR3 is CASSLQITGVADEAFF. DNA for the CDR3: TGTGCCAGCAGCCTCCAAATAACAGGGGTGGCAGATGAAGCTTTCTTT.

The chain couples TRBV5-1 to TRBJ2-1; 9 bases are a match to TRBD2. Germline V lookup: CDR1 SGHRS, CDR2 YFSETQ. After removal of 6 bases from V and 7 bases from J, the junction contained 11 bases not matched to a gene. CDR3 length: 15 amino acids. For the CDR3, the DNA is TGCGCCAGCACCTCTAGCGGGGACCCGGGGAATGAGCAGTTCTTC. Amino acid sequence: CASTSSGDPGNEQFF.

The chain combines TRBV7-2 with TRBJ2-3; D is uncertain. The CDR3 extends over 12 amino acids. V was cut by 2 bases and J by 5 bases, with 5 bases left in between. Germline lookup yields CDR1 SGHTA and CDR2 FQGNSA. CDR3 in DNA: TGTGCCAGCAGCTTATGGGGAGATACGCAGTATTTT. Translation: CASSLWGDTQYF.

This CDR3 reads CASSQGPRGAEETQYF. The CDR3 bases are TGCGCCAGCAGCCAAGGTCCTCGGGGGGCGGAGGAGACCCAGTACTTC. The chain has TRBV4-1 and TRBJ2-5; D is possibly TRBD2 (7 bases). The germline CDR1 and CDR2 sequences are MGHRA and YSYEKL. The CDR3 runs 16 residues. The ends were cut back, 1 base at V and 5 bases at J, with 17 bases in the middle.

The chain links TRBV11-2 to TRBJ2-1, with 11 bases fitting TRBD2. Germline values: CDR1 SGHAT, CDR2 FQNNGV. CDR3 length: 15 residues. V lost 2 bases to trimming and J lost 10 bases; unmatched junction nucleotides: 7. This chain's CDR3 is CASSLLLAGGLEQFF. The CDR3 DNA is TGTGCCAGCAGCTTACTCCTAGCGGGGGGTTTGGAGCAGTTCTTC.

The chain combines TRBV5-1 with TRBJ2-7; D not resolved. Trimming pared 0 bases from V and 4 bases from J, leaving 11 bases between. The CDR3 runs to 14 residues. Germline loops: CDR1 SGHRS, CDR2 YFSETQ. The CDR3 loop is CASSLAGSGYEQYV. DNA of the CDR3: TGCGCCAGCAGCTTGGCTGGGTCCGGTTACGAGCAGTACGTC.

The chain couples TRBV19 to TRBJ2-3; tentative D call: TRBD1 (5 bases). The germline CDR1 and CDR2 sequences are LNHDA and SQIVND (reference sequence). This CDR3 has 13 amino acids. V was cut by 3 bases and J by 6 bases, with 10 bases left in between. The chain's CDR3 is CASSIGRADTQYF. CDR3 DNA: TGTGCCAGTAGTATCGGCAGGGCCGATACGCAGTATTTT.

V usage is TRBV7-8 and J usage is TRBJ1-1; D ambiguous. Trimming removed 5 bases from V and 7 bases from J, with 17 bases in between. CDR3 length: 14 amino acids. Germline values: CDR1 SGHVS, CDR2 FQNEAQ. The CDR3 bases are TGTGCCAGCAGCCCCGGGGTAGCGAGCGATGAAGCTTTCTTT. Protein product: CASSPGVASDEAFF. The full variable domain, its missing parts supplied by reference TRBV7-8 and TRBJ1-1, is GAGVSQSPRYKVAKRGQDVALRCDPISGHVSLFWYQQALGQGPEFLTYFQNEAQLDKSGLPSDRFFAERPEGSVSTLKIQRTQQEDSAVYLCASSPGVASDEAFFGQGTRLTVV.

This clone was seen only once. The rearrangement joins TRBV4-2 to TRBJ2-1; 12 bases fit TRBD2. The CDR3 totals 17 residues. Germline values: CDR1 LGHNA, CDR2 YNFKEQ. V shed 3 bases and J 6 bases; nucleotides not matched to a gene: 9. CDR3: CASSQEASGGGFNEQFF. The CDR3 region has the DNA TGTGCCAGCAGCCAGGAAGCTAGCGGGGGGGGGTTCAATGAGCAGTTCTTC.

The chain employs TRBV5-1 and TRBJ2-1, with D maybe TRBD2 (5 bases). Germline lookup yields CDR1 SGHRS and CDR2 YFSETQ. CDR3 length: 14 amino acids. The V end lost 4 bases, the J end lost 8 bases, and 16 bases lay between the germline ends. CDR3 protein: CASSPRTGSDEQFF. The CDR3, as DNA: TGCGCCAGCAGCCCCAGGACGGGGTCGGATGAGCAGTTCTTC. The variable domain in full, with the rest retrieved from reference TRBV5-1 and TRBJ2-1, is KAGVTQTPRYLIKTRGQQVTLSCSPISGHRSVSWYQQTPGQGLQFLFEYFSETQRNKGNFPGRFSGRQFSNSRSEMNVSTLELGDSALYLCASSPRTGSDEQFFGPGTRLTVL.

The CDR3 loop reads CAWSYRDRDSGELFF. CDR3 in DNA: TGTGCCTGGAGTTACCGGGACAGGGATTCCGGGGAGCTGTTTTTT. The gene calls are TRBV30 and TRBJ2-2; 9 bases agree with TRBD1. This CDR3 spans 15 amino acids. Germline trimming cut 2 bases from V and 6 bases from J; bases unmatched to any gene: 7. Germline assignment: CDR1 GTSNPN and CDR2 SVGIG (reference sequence).

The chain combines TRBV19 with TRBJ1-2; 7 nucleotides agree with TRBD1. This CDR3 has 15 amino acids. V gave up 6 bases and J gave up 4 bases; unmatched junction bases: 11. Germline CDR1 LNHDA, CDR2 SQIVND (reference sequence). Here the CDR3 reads CASSLEDRSIYGYTF. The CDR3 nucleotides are TGTGCCAGTAGCCTCGAGGACAGGTCAATCTATGGCTACACCTTC.

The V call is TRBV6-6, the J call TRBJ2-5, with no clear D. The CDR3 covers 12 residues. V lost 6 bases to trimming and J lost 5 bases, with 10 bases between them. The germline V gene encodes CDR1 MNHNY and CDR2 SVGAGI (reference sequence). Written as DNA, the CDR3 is TGTGCCAGCAGCCCCCCAGAGGAGACCCAGTACTTC. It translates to CASSPPEETQYF.

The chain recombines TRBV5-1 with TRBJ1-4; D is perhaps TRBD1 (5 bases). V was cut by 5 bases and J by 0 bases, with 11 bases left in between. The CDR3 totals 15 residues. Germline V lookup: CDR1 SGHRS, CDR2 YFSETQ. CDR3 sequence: CASRYDSATNEKLFF. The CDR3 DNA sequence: TGCGCCAGCAGGTACGACAGTGCAACTAATGAAAAACTGTTTTTT.

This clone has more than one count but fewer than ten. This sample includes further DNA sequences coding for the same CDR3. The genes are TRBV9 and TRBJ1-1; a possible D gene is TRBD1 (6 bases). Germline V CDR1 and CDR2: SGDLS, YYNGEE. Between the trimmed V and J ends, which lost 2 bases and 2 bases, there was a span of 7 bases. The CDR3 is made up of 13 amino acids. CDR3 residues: CASSVRGNTEAFF. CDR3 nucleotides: TGTGCCAGCAGCGTCAGGGGAAACACTGAAGCTTTCTTT.

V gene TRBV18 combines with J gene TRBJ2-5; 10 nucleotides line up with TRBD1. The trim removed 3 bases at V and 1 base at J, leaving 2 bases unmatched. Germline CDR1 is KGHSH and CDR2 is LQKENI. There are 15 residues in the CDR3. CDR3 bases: TGTGCCAGCTCACCGGGACAGGGGTTCCAAGAGACCCAGTACTTC. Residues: CASSPGQGFQETQYF.

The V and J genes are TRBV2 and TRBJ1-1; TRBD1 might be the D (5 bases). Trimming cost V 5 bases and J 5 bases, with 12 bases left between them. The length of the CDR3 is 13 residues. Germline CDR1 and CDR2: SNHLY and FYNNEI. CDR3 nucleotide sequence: TGTGCCAGCAGTCCCAGGGAGGGGACTGAAGCTTTCTTT. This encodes CASSPREGTEAFF. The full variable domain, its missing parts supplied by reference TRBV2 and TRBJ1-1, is EPEVTQTPSHQVTQMGQEVILRCVPISNHLYFYWYRQILGQKVEFLVSFYNNEISEKSEIFDDQFSVERPDGSNFTLKIRSTKLEDSAMYFCASSPREGTEAFFGQGTRLTVV.